This TCR beta chain was profiled in a study of OX40 agonist ivuxolimab in advanced cancers. Study background: Ivuxolimab, an antibody that agonizes OX40 (CD134), was administered to the patients. Head and neck, renal cell, melanoma or hepatocellular carcinoma were the cancers that dose-escalation patients had. Regarding the study as a whole: Normalized expansion of T-cell clones was also low for some nonresponders.

Patients had blood sampled at baseline and again on cycle 4 day 1 and cycle 7 day 1. Details on this clone: The antigen remains unidentified.

TCRdb keeps only in-frame clones here, not all; method: immunoSEQ multiplex PCR. The profile shows over 50,000 clones, roughly 90% of them singletons. The germline V gene encodes CDR1 MDHEN and CDR2 SYDVKM. The CDR3 is 15 amino acids. V was cut by 6 bases and J by 4 bases, with 18 bases left in between. The chain links TRBV28 to TRBJ1-1; D perhaps matches TRBD1 (6 bases). The source of this sequence is an adult with an advanced solid tumor such as melanoma, head and neck, liver or kidney cancer. The sample in question was CD4+ or CD8+ T cells sorted from blood, obtained in a trial of the OX40 agonist ivuxolimab. CDR3 region: CASSSVGQILTEAFF. Here the CDR3 DNA reads TGTGCCAGCAGCTCCGTTGGACAGATCCTCACTGAAGCTTTCTTT.